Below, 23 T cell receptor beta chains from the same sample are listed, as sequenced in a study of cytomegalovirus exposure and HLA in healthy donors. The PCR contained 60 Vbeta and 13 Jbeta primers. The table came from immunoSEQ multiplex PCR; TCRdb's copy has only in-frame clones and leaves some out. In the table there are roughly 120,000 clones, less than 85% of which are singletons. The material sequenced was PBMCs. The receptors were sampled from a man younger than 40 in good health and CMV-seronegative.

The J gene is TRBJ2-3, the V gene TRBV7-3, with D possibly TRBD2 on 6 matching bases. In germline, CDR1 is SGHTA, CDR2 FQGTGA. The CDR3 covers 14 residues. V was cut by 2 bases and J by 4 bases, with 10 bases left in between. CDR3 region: CASSLGGSPDTQYF. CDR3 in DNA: TGTGCCAGCAGCTTAGGAGGGAGCCCAGATACGCAGTATTTT.

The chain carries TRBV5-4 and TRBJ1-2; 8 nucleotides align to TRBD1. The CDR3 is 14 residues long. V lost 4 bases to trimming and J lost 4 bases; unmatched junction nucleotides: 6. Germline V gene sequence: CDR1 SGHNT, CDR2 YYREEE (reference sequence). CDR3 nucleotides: TGTGCCAGCAGCCTCTCGGGACAGGCCTATGGCTACACCTTC. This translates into CASSLSGQAYGYTF.

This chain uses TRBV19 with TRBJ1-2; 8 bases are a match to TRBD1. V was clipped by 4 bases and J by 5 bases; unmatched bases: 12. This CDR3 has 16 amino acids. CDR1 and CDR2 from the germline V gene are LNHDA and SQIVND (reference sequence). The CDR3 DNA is TGTGCCAGTAGTACAAACAGGGGGTTCGGGTTTTATGGCTACACCTTC. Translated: CASSTNRGFGFYGYTF.

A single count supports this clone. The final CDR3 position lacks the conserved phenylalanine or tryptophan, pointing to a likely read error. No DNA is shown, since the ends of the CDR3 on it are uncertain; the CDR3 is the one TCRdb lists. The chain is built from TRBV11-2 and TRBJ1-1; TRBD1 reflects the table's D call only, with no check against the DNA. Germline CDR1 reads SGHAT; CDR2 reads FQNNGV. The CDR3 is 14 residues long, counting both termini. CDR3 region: CASSLGQTKIGWEV.

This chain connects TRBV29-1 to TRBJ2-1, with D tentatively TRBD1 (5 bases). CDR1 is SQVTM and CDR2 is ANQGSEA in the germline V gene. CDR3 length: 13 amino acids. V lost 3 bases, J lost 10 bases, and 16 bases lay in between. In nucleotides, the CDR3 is TGCAGCGTTGACGCGGTAGGGGTGGACGAGCAGTTCTTC. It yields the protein CSVDAVGVDEQFF.

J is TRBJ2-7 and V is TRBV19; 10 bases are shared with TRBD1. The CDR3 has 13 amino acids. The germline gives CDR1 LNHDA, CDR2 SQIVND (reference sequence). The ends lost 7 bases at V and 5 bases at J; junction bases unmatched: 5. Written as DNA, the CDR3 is TGTGCCAGTAACCCGACAGGGGGCGACGAGCAGTACTTC. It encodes CASNPTGGDEQYF.

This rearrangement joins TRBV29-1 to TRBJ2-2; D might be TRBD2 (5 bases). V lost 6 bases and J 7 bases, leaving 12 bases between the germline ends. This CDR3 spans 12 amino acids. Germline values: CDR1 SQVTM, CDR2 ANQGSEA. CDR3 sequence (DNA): TGCAGCGTGCCCCTCGCGGGCGGGGAGCTGTTTTTT. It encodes CSVPLAGGELFF.

The CDR3 protein is CASSDLAGGEQFF. CDR3 DNA sequence: TGTGCCAGCAGTGACTTAGCGGGAGGTGAGCAGTTCTTC. J is TRBJ2-1 and V is TRBV25-1, with TRBD2 matching 10 bases. CDR1 MGHDK and CDR2 SYGVNS come from the germline V gene. V shed 3 bases, J shed 9 bases, and the junction held 2 bases outside the gene matches. This CDR3 has 13 residues.

The CDR3 protein is CASSLGAGGVGEQFF. For the CDR3, the DNA is TGTGCCAGCAGCTTGGGGGCGGGAGGGGTCGGTGAGCAGTTCTTC. The genes are TRBV9 and TRBJ2-1, with TRBD2 matching 9 bases. CDR1 is SGDLS, CDR2 YYNGEE, per germline. V shed 4 bases and J 9 bases; nucleotides not matched to a gene: 11. CDR3 length equals 15 residues.

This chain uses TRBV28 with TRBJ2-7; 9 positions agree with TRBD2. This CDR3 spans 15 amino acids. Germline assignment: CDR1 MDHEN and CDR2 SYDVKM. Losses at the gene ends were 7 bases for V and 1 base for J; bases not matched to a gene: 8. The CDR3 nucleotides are TGTGCCAGCACTCCCCCGGGACTAGCTTCCTACGAGCAGTACTTC. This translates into CASTPPGLASYEQYF.

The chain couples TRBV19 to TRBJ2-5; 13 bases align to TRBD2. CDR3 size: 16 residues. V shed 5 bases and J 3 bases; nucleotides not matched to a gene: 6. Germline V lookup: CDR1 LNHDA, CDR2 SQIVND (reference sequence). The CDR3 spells CASSLQGLAGEETQYF. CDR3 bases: TGTGCCAGTAGTTTACAAGGACTAGCGGGAGAAGAGACCCAGTACTTC.

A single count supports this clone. Here the CDR3 reads CASSAARVPNEQYF. As DNA, the CDR3 is TGTGCCAGTAGTGCAGCCCGGGTTCCCAACGAGCAGTACTTC. The chain uses TRBV19 and TRBJ2-7; D not certain. CDR1 and CDR2 from the germline V gene are LNHDA and SQIVND (reference sequence). The CDR3 is 14 amino acids. V was clipped by 5 bases and J by 5 bases, with 16 bases between them.

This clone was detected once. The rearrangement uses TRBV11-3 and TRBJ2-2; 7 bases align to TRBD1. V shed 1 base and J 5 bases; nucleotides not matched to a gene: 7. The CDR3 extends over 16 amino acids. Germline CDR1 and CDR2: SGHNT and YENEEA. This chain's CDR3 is CASSLGRATGTGELFF. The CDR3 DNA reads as TGTGCCAGCAGCTTAGGTCGGGCGACAGGGACCGGGGAGCTGTTTTTT.

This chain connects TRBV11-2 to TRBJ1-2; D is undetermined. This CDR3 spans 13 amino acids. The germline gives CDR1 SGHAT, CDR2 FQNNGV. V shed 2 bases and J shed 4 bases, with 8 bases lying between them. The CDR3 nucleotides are TGTGCCAGCAGCTTATACAGCTCCTATGGCTACACCTTC. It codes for CASSLYSSYGYTF.

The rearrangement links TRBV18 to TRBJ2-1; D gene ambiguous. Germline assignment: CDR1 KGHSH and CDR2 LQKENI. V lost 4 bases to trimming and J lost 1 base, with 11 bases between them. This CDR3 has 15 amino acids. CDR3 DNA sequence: TGTGCCAGCTCACTAAGTCAGGATTCCTACAATGAGCAGTTCTTC. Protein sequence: CASSLSQDSYNEQFF.

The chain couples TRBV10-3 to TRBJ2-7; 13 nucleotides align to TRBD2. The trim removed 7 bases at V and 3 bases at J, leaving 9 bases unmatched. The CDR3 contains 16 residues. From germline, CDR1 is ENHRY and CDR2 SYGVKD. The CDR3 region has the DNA TGTGCCATCACTCGGACTAGCGGGAGCCCACTCTACGAGCAGTACTTC. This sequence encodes CAITRTSGSPLYEQYF.

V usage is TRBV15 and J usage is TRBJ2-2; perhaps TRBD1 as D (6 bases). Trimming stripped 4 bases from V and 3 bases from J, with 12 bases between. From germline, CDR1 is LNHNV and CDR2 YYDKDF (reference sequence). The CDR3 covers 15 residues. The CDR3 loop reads CATSTPRGYTGELFF. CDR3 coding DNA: TGTGCCACCAGCACCCCGAGGGGGTACACCGGGGAGCTGTTTTTT.

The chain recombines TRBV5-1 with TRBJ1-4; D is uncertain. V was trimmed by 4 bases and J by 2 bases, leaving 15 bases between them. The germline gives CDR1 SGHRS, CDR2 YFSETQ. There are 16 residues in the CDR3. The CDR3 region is CASSLRAGGTNEKLFF. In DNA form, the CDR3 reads TGCGCCAGCAGCCTCCGGGCCGGCGGGACTAATGAAAAACTGTTTTTT.

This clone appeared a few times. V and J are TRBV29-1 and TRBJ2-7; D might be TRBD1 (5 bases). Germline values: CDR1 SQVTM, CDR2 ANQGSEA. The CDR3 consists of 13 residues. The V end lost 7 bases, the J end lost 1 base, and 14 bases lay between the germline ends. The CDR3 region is CSALGAISYEQYF. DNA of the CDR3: TGCAGCGCCCTAGGGGCCATTTCCTACGAGCAGTACTTC.

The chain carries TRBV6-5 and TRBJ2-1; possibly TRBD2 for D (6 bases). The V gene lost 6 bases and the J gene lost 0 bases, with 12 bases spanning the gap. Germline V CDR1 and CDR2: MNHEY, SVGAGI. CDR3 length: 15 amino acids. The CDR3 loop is CASRPYGSSYNEQFF. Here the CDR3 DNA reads TGTGCCAGCAGGCCTTACGGGAGCTCCTACAATGAGCAGTTCTTC.

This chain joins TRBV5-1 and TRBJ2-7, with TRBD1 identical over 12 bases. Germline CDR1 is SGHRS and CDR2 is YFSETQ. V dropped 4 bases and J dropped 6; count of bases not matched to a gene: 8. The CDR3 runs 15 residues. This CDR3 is CASSAPGQGAGEQYF. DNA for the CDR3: TGCGCCAGCAGCGCCCCGGGACAGGGGGCGGGCGAGCAGTACTTC.

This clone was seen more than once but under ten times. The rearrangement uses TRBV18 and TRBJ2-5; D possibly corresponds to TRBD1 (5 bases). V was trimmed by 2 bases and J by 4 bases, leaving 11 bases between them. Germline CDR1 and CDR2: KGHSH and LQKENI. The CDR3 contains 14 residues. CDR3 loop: CASSPTDRGETQYF. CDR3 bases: TGTGCCAGCTCACCAACGGATAGGGGAGAGACCCAGTACTTC.

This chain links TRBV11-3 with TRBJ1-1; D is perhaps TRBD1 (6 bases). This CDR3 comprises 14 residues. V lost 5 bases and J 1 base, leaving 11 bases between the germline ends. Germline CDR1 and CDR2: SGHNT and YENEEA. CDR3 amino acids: CASSPTGGNTEAFF. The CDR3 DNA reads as TGTGCCAGCAGCCCGACAGGAGGGAACACTGAAGCTTTCTTT.